Listed below are T cell receptor beta chains from one sample, sequenced in a study of blood T cell repertoires in COVID-19. The table came from immunoSEQ multiplex PCR; TCRdb's copy has only in-frame clones and leaves some out. The repertoire holds around 70,000 clones, with around nine tenths as singletons. Input material: peripheral blood. These receptors were obtained from a human donor in a cohort sampled during active COVID-19. Both conserved end residues are part of each CDR3. A D gene is named only where the DNA matches it firmly. The size entry is marked missing in some rows and otherwise reads once, few, many or a size class.

cdr3_nt: TGCGCCAGCAGCCAAGATGGTCAGGGCGGAGGCTACACCTTC; cdr3_aa: CASSQDGQGGGYTF; cdr3_length: 14; d_call: .; v_call: TRBV4-1; clone_size: .; j_call: TRBJ1-2
cdr3_nt: TGTGCCAGCTCACCACGCACAATCATTGCTAATGAAAAACTGTTTTTT; cdr3_aa: CASSPRTIIANEKLFF; cdr3_length: 16; d_call: .; v_call: TRBV18; clone_size: .; j_call: TRBJ1-4
cdr3_nt: TGTGCCAGCAGTGCACAGGGAGAATCCTACGAGCAGTACTTC; cdr3_aa: CASSAQGESYEQYF; cdr3_length: 14; d_call: .; v_call: TRBV2; clone_size: .; j_call: TRBJ2-7
cdr3_nt: TGTGCCAGCAGCCCCCAGATAAGGGACAGGTCCCAAGAGACCCAGTACTTC; cdr3_aa: CASSPQIRDRSQETQYF; cdr3_length: 17; d_call: .; v_call: TRBV21-1; clone_size: .; j_call: TRBJ2-5
cdr3_nt: TGTGCCAGCAGCCCCGACAGGGTTCGAGAGACCCAGTACTTC; cdr3_aa: CASSPDRVRETQYF; cdr3_length: 14; d_call: TRBD1; v_call: TRBV5-4; clone_size: .; j_call: TRBJ2-5
cdr3_nt: TGTGCCAGCAGCCAAGGGATAGCGCGGGGATACGAGCAGTACTTC; cdr3_aa: CASSQGIARGYEQYF; cdr3_length: 15; d_call: .; v_call: TRBV3-1/TRBV3-2; clone_size: .; j_call: TRBJ2-7
cdr3_nt: TGCAGCGCCTCGGGACAGGGGTATGGCTACACCTTC; cdr3_aa: CSASGQGYGYTF; cdr3_length: 12; d_call: TRBD1; v_call: TRBV29-1; clone_size: .; j_call: TRBJ1-2
cdr3_nt: TGTGCCAGCAGCTTGGGGAGGGAGTATGAAAAACTGTTTTTT; cdr3_aa: CASSLGREYEKLFF; cdr3_length: 14; d_call: .; v_call: TRBV5-8; clone_size: .; j_call: TRBJ1-4
cdr3_nt: TGTGCCAGCAGCTTGATCCAAAATGAAGCTTTCTTT; cdr3_aa: CASSLIQNEAFF; cdr3_length: 12; d_call: .; v_call: TRBV5-6; clone_size: .; j_call: TRBJ1-1
cdr3_nt: TGTGCCAGCAATAATGGGGGGGCCCAAGAGACCCAGTACTTC; cdr3_aa: CASNNGGAQETQYF; cdr3_length: 14; d_call: .; v_call: TRBV7-2; clone_size: .; j_call: TRBJ2-5
cdr3_nt: TGTGCCAGCAGCTCAGGCCGGGACACAGATACGCAGTATTTT; cdr3_aa: CASSSGRDTDTQYF; cdr3_length: 14; d_call: .; v_call: TRBV7-9; clone_size: .; j_call: TRBJ2-3
cdr3_nt: TGTGCCAGCAGCTCCGGGGGTTCTGGAAACACCATATATTTT; cdr3_aa: CASSSGGSGNTIYF; cdr3_length: 14; d_call: .; v_call: TRBV11-2; clone_size: .; j_call: TRBJ1-3
cdr3_nt: TGCGCCAGCAGTAGTGGGCAGCGGGGCACTGAAGCTTTCTTT; cdr3_aa: CASSSGQRGTEAFF; cdr3_length: 14; d_call: .; v_call: TRBV5-1; clone_size: .; j_call: TRBJ1-1
cdr3_nt: TGTGCCAGCAGTCAAAACAGTTACGGTTCACCCCTCCACTTT; cdr3_aa: CASSQNSYGSPLHF; cdr3_length: 14; d_call: .; v_call: TRBV6-5; clone_size: once; j_call: TRBJ1-6
cdr3_nt: TGTGCCAGCAGTTCTTACGGACAGGGGGCTTATGGCTACACCTTC; cdr3_aa: CASSSYGQGAYGYTF; cdr3_length: 15; d_call: TRBD1; v_call: TRBV7-2; clone_size: .; j_call: TRBJ1-2
cdr3_nt: TGTGCCAGCAGTCCAGGTCTTAGCACAGATACGCAGTATTTT; cdr3_aa: CASSPGLSTDTQYF; cdr3_length: 14; d_call: .; v_call: TRBV7-3; clone_size: .; j_call: TRBJ2-3
cdr3_nt: TGTGCCAGCAGCGGCAGTTCGAACTATGGCTACACCTTC; cdr3_aa: CASSGSSNYGYTF; cdr3_length: 13; d_call: .; v_call: TRBV7-8; clone_size: .; j_call: TRBJ1-2
cdr3_nt: TGTGCCAGCAGTATGCAGGGCGACACTGAAGCTTTCTTT; cdr3_aa: CASSMQGDTEAFF; cdr3_length: 13; d_call: .; v_call: TRBV7-9; clone_size: .; j_call: TRBJ1-1
cdr3_nt: TGTGCCAGCTCACCACAAGACAGTCCGAACACTGAAGCTTTCTTT; cdr3_aa: CASSPQDSPNTEAFF; cdr3_length: 15; d_call: .; v_call: TRBV18; clone_size: .; j_call: TRBJ1-1
cdr3_nt: TGTGCCAGCAGTTTCCAGCGGGGGGGCCTTGAGACCCAGTACTTC; cdr3_aa: CASSFQRGGLETQYF; cdr3_length: 15; d_call: TRBD2; v_call: TRBV27; clone_size: .; j_call: TRBJ2-5
cdr3_nt: TGTGCCAGTAGCCCGAGACAGGGATTGATCTACGAGCAGTACTTC; cdr3_aa: CASSPRQGLIYEQYF; cdr3_length: 15; d_call: TRBD1; v_call: TRBV19; clone_size: .; j_call: TRBJ2-7
cdr3_nt: TGTGCCAGCAGCCATAACGATGTCAGCTCCTATAATTCACCCCTCCACTTT; cdr3_aa: CASSHNDVSSYNSPLHF; cdr3_length: 17; d_call: .; v_call: TRBV14; clone_size: .; j_call: TRBJ1-6
cdr3_nt: TGCGCCAGCAGCTTGGGTACAGAAACTAACTATGGCTACACCTTC; cdr3_aa: CASSLGTETNYGYTF; cdr3_length: 15; d_call: .; v_call: TRBV5-1; clone_size: .; j_call: TRBJ1-2
cdr3_nt: TGCGCCAGCAGCCAAGATCAAGGGGGCGGCACTGAAGCTTTCTTT; cdr3_aa: CASSQDQGGGTEAFF; cdr3_length: 15; d_call: TRBD1; v_call: TRBV4-3; clone_size: .; j_call: TRBJ1-1
cdr3_nt: TGTGCCAGCATGGGGACTAGCGGGATAGATACGCAGTATTTT; cdr3_aa: CASMGTSGIDTQYF; cdr3_length: 14; d_call: TRBD2; v_call: TRBV6-5; clone_size: .; j_call: TRBJ2-3
cdr3_nt: TGCGCCAGCAGCCGTCGGGGACAGGGGGGAGATACGCAGTATTTT; cdr3_aa: CASSRRGQGGDTQYF; cdr3_length: 15; d_call: TRBD1; v_call: TRBV4-3; clone_size: .; j_call: TRBJ2-3
cdr3_nt: TGCGCCAGCAGCCACGGACACGGGAGTTCAGAGACCCAGTACTTC; cdr3_aa: CASSHGHGSSETQYF; cdr3_length: 15; d_call: .; v_call: TRBV10-2; clone_size: .; j_call: TRBJ2-5
cdr3_nt: TGTGCCAGCAGTTACCTGGACAGGGGTTCACCCCTCCACTTT; cdr3_aa: CASSYLDRGSPLHF; cdr3_length: 14; d_call: TRBD1; v_call: TRBV6-2/TRBV6-3; clone_size: few; j_call: TRBJ1-6
cdr3_nt: TGTGCCATCAGTGTAAGGGACACTAACAACTATGGCTACACCTTC; cdr3_aa: CAISVRDTNNYGYTF; cdr3_length: 15; d_call: .; v_call: TRBV10-3; clone_size: once; j_call: TRBJ1-2
cdr3_nt: TGTGCCAGCAGCCTAGCGGGGGGGCCGGGTGAGCAGTTCTTC; cdr3_aa: CASSLAGGPGEQFF; cdr3_length: 14; d_call: TRBD2; v_call: TRBV3-1/TRBV3-2; clone_size: .; j_call: TRBJ2-1
cdr3_nt: TGTGCCAGCTCACCCGGGAGGAATTCCTACAATGAGCAGTTCTTC; cdr3_aa: CASSPGRNSYNEQFF; cdr3_length: 15; d_call: TRBD2; v_call: TRBV18; clone_size: .; j_call: TRBJ2-1
cdr3_nt: TGTGCCAGCGGCTATGGGGGAGGAACCTACAATGAGCAGTTCTTC; cdr3_aa: CASGYGGGTYNEQFF; cdr3_length: 15; d_call: .; v_call: TRBV7-3; clone_size: .; j_call: TRBJ2-1
cdr3_nt: TGCGCCAGCAGTCCTTACCGGGACAGTCAAAAACTGTTTTTT; cdr3_aa: CASSPYRDSQKLFF; cdr3_length: 14; d_call: TRBD1; v_call: TRBV10-1; clone_size: .; j_call: TRBJ1-4
cdr3_nt: TGTGCCAGCAGACGAATAACAGGGAACGAGCAGTACTTC; cdr3_aa: CASRRITGNEQYF; cdr3_length: 13; d_call: .; v_call: TRBV7-8; clone_size: .; j_call: TRBJ2-7
cdr3_nt: TGTGCCAGTAGTTCCCGACAGGTCTCTGAAGCTTTCTTT; cdr3_aa: CASSSRQVSEAFF; cdr3_length: 13; d_call: .; v_call: TRBV19; clone_size: .; j_call: TRBJ1-1
cdr3_nt: TGTGCCAGCAGTCATCTCCGGGACAGGGGGTCCTATAGCAATCAGCCCCAGCATTTT; cdr3_aa: CASSHLRDRGSYSNQPQHF; cdr3_length: 19; d_call: TRBD1; v_call: TRBV7-6; clone_size: few; j_call: TRBJ1-5
cdr3_nt: TGTGCCAGCAGTTACAGGGGCAAGAGTGAAGCTTTCTTT; cdr3_aa: CASSYRGKSEAFF; cdr3_length: 13; d_call: .; v_call: TRBV6-6; clone_size: .; j_call: TRBJ1-1
cdr3_nt: TGCGCCAGCAGCCAAGGTCCCGGTTCCTTCAACTATGGCTACACCTTC; cdr3_aa: CASSQGPGSFNYGYTF; cdr3_length: 16; d_call: .; v_call: TRBV4-3; clone_size: once; j_call: TRBJ1-2
cdr3_nt: TGTGCCAGCAGTTACGGGCAGGGGCAGACCCAGTACTTC; cdr3_aa: CASSYGQGQTQYF; cdr3_length: 13; d_call: .; v_call: TRBV6-5; clone_size: .; j_call: TRBJ2-5
cdr3_nt: TGTGCCAGCAGCCCTGCAGACCACCGGGACAGGGGAACTAATGAAAAACTGTTTTTT; cdr3_aa: CASSPADHRDRGTNEKLFF; cdr3_length: 19; d_call: TRBD1; v_call: TRBV7-4; clone_size: .; j_call: TRBJ1-4
cdr3_nt: TGTGCCAGCAGCCAAGTCGGGGGAGATGGCTACACCTTC; cdr3_aa: CASSQVGGDGYTF; cdr3_length: 13; d_call: .; v_call: TRBV14; clone_size: .; j_call: TRBJ1-2
cdr3_nt: TGTGCCAGCAGCTTGGAGACAGGGGGTTTCGGGGAGCTGTTTTTT; cdr3_aa: CASSLETGGFGELFF; cdr3_length: 15; d_call: TRBD1; v_call: TRBV5-4; clone_size: .; j_call: TRBJ2-2